Described below is a single T cell receptor beta chain sequence and its context. As yet, its antigen is unknown. This sample was included in a study of T cell repertoires in cytomegalovirus infection. Study summary: Both recently identified HLA-C-restricted and well-studied HLA-B-restricted CMV epitopes were used in the study. CMV infection plus the matching HLA type was flagged by public TCR beta signatures. The study's findings and limits: What dominated the ex vivo response were HLA-C-restricted CMV-specific TCR beta clonotypes. Adding up the frequency of public TCR beta families identified people who carried CMV plus the relevant HLA.

TCRdb reprocessed the reads with MiXCR, giving one entry per CDR3 protein. The sample records 640,000 or so distinct CDR3 sequences, about 33% being singletons. CDR3 length equals 15 residues. Germline V gene data show CDR1 as MNHEY and CDR2 as SVGEGT. With V trimmed by 2 bases and J by 15 bases, 9 bases remained unmatched. The gene calls are TRBV6-2 or TRBV6-3 and TRBJ2-1; 14 nucleotides line up with TRBD2. This sequence originates from a human donor in good health (CMV status not recorded). Some clones in this sample may be carry-over from other donors' samples. The input for sequencing was cultured PBMCs, taken from culture after CMV antigen stimulation. This CDR3 is CASSYPPLTSGRGFF. DNA for the CDR3: TGTGCCAGCAGTTACCCCCCGCTGACTAGCGGGAGGGGGTTCTTC.